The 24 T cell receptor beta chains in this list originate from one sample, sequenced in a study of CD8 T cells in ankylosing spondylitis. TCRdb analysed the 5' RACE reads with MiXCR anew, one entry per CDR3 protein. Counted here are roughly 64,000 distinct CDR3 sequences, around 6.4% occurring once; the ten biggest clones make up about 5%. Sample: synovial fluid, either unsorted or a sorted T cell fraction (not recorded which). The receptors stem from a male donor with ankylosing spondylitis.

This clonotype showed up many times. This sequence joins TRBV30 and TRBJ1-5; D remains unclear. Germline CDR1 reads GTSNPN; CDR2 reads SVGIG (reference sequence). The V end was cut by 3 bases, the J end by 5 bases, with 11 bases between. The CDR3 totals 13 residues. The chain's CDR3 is CAWRGTEDQPQHF. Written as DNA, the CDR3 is TGTGCCTGGAGGGGAACGGAGGATCAGCCCCAGCATTTT.

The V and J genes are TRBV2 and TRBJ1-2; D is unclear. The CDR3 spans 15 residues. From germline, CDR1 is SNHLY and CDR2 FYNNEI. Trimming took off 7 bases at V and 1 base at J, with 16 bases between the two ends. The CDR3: CASNNPSLGNYGYTF. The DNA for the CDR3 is TGTGCCAGCAACAACCCCAGCCTGGGTAACTATGGCTACACCTTC.

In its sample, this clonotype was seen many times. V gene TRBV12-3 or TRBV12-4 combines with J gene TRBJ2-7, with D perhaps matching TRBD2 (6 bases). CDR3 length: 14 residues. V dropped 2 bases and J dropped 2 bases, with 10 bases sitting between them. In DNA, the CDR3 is TGTGCCAGCAGTTTAAGCGGGCCCACCTACGAGCAGTACTTC. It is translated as CASSLSGPTYEQYF.

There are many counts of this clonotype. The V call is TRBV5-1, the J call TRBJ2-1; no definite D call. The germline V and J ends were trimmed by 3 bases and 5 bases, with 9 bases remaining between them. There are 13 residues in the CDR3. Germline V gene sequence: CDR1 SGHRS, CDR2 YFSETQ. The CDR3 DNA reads TGCGCCAGCAGCTACGCAGGAGACAATGAGCAGTTCTTC. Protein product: CASSYAGDNEQFF.

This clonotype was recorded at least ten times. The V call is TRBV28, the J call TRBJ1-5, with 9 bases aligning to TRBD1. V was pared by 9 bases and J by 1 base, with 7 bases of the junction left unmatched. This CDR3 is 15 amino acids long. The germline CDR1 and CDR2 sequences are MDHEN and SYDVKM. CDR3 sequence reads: CASLGQGTSNQPQHF. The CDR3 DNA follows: TGTGCCAGTCTCGGACAGGGGACAAGCAATCAGCCCCAGCATTTT.

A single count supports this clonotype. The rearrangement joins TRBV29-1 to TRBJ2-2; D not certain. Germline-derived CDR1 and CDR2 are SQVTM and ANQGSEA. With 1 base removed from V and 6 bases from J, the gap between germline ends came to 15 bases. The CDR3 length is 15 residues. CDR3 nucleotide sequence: TGCAGCGTTGAAGTTACAGCGAAACAATCCGGGGAGCTGTTTTTT. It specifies CSVEVTAKQSGELFF.

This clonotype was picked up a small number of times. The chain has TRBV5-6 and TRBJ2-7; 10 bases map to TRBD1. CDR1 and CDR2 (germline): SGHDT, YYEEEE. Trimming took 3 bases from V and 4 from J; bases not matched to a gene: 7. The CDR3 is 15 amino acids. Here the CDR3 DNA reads TGTGCCAGCAGCTCGCGAAGACAGGGGGCTTACGAGCAGTACTTC. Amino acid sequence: CASSSRRQGAYEQYF.

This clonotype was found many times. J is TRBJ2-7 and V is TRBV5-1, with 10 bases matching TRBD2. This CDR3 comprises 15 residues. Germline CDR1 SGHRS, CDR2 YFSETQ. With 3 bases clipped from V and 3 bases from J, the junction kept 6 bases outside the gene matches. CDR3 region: CASSSTGTSDYEQYF. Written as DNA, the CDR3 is TGCGCCAGCAGCTCGACCGGGACTAGCGACTACGAGCAGTACTTC.

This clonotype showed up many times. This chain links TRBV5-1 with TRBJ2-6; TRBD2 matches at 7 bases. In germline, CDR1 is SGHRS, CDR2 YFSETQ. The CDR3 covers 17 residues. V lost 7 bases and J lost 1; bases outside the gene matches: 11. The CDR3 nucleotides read TGCGCCAGCTTGGGAGGGACCGGAAGATCTGGGGCCAACGTCCTGACTTTC. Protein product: CASLGGTGRSGANVLTF.

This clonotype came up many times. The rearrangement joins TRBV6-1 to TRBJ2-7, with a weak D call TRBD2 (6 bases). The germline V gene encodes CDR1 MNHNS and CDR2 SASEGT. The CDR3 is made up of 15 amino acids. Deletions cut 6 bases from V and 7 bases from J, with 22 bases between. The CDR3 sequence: CASSTAASEVEEQYF. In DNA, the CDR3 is TGTGCCAGCAGCACGGCGGCTAGCGAGGTGGAAGAGCAGTACTTC.

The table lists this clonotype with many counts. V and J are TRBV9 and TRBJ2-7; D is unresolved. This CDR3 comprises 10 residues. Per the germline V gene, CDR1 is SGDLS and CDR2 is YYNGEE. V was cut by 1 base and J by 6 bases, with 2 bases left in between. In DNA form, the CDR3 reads TGTGCCAGCAGCGTATCCGAGCAGTACTTC. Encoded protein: CASSVSEQYF.

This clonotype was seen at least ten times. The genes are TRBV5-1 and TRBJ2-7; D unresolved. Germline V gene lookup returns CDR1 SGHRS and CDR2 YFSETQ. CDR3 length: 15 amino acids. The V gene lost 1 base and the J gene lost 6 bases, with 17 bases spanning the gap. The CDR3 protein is CASSLSFAPSGEQYF. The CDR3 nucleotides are TGCGCCAGCAGCTTGTCTTTTGCACCCTCGGGCGAGCAGTACTTC.

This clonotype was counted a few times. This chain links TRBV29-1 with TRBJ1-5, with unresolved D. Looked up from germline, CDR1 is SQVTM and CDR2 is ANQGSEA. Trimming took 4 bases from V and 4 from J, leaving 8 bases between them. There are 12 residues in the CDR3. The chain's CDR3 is CSVAGGNQPQHF. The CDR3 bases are TGCAGCGTTGCAGGAGGTAATCAGCCCCAGCATTTT.

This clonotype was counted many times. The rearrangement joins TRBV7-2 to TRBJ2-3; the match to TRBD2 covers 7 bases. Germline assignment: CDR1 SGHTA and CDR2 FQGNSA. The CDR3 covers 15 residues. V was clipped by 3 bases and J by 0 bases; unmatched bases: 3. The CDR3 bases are TGTGCCAGCAGCTTTGAGGGACTAAGCACAGATACGCAGTATTTT. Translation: CASSFEGLSTDTQYF.

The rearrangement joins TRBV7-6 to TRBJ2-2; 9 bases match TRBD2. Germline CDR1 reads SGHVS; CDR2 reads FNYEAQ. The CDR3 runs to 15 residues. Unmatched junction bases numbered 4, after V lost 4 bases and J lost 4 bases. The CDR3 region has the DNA TGTGCCAGCAGCTATAGCGGGAGTGCCACCGGGGAGCTGTTTTTT. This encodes CASSYSGSATGELFF.

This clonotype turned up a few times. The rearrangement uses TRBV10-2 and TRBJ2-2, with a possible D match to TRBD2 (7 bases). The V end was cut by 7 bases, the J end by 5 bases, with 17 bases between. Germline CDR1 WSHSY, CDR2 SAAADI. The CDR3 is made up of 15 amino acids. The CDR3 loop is CASKGGGPITGELFF. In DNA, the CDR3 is TGCGCCAGCAAGGGGGGAGGGCCCATTACCGGGGAGCTGTTTTTT.

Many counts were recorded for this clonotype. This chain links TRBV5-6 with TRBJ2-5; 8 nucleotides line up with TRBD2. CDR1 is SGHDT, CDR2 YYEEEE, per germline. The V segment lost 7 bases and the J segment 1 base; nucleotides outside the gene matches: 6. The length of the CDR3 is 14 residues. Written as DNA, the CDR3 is TGTGCCAGCTCGGGGGGGGGACCCCAAGAGACCCAGTACTTC. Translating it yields CASSGGGPQETQYF.

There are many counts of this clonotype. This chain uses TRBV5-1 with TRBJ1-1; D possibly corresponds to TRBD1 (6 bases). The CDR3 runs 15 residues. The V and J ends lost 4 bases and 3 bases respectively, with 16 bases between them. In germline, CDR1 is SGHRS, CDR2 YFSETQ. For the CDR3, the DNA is TGCGCCAGCAGCCCCCTTGGGGGGGCGGACACTGAAGCTTTCTTT. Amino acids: CASSPLGGADTEAFF.

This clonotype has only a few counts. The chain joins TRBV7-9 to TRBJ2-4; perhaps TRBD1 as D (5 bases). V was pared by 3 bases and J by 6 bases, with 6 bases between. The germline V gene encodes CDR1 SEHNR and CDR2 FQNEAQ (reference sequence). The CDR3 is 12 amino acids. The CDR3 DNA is TGTGCCAGCAGCTTGCAGGGAAACATTCAGTACTTC. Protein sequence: CASSLQGNIQYF.

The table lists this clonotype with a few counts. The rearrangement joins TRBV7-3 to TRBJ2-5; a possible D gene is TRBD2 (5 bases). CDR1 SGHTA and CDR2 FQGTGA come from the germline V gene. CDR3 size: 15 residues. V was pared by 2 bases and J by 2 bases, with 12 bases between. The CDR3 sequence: CASSLGYEGQETQYF. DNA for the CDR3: TGTGCCAGCAGCTTAGGTTATGAGGGACAAGAGACCCAGTACTTC. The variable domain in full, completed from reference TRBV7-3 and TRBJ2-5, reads GAGVSQTPSNKVTEKGKYVELRCDPISGHTALYWYRQSLGQGPEFLIYFQGTGAADDSGLPNDRFFAVRPEGSVSTLKIQRTERGDSAVYLCASSLGYEGQETQYFGPGTRLLVL.

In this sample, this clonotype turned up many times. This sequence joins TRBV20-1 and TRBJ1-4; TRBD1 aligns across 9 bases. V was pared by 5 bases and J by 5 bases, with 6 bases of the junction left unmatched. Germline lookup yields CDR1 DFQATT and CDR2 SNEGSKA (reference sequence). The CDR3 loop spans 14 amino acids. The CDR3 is CSAPTGTGNEKLFF. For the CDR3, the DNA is TGCAGTGCTCCGACTGGGACAGGGAATGAAAAACTGTTTTTT.

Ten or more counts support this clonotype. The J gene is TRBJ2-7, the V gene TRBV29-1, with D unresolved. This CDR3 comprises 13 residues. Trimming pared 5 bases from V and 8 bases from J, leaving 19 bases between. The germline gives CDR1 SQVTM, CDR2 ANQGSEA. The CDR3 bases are TGCAGCGTTTTGATAGCTCTTGGCTCCCAGCAGTACTTC. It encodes CSVLIALGSQQYF.

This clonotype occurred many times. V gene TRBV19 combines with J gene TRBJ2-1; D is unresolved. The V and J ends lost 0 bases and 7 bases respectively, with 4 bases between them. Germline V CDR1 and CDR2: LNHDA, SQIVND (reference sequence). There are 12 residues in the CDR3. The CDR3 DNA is TGTGCCAGTAGTATAGACAGGAATGAGCAGTTCTTC. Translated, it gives CASSIDRNEQFF. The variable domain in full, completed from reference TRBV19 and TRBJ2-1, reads DGGITQSPKYLFRKEGQNVTLSCEQNLNHDAMYWYRQDPGQGLRLIYYSQIVNDFQKGDIAEGYSVSREKKESFPLTVTSAQKNPTAFYLCASSIDRNEQFFGPGTRLTVL.

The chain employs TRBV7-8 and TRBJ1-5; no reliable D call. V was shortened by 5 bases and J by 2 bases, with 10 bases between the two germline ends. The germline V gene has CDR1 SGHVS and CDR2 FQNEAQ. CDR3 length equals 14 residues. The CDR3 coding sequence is TGTGCCAGCAGCCTTGTGTCTGGCAATCAGCCCCAGCATTTT. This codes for CASSLVSGNQPQHF.